What follows is one T cell receptor (beta chain) and its context. This entry is derived from a study of cytomegalovirus exposure and HLA in healthy donors. The repertoire was sequenced with immunoSEQ multiplex PCR; TCRdb's copy has only in-frame clones and lacks some. The sample gives 200,000 to 250,000 clones, around 88% of which show up once; about 2.9% is in the top ten. CDR1 and CDR2 from the germline V gene are LGHNA and YNFKEQ. V shed 4 bases and J shed 3 bases, with 12 bases lying between them. The CDR3 consists of 14 residues. The V and J genes are TRBV4-2 and TRBJ2-5, with no clear D. The receptor comes from a woman younger than 35 in good health and CMV-seronegative. The sample consisted of PBMCs. The CDR3 spells CASSPRNEEETQYF. As DNA, the CDR3 is TGTGCCAGCAGCCCTCGTAACGAGGAAGAGACCCAGTACTTC.